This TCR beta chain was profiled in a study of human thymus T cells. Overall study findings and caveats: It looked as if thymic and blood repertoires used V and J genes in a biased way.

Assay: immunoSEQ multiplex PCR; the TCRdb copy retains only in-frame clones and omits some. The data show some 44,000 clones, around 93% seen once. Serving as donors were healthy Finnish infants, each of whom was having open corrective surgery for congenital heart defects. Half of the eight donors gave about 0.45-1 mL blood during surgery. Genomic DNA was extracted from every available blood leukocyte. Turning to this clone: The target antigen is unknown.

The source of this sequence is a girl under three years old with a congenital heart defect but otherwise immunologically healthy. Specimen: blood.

The CDR3 sequence is CASSPSRDSTDTQYF. The CDR3 nucleotides are TGCGCCAGCAGCCCGTCCCGGGACAGCACAGATACGCAGTATTTT. The chain uses TRBV4-1 and TRBJ2-3; D may match TRBD1 or TRBD2 (5 bases each). V lost 4 bases and J 0 bases, leaving 11 bases between the germline ends. The length of the CDR3 is 15 residues. The germline CDR1 and CDR2 sequences are MGHRA and YSYEKL.